Each of the 27 T cell receptor beta chains below was sequenced from the same sample in a study of regulatory T cells in long-lasting Graves disease. Time point denoted: persistent/refractory GD, antithyroid drugs over 5 years with positive TRAb. Extracted PBMC RNA gave rise to the TCR library. Relying on iRepertoire HTBI primers and Arm-PCR of CDR3 regions, the team built TCR beta libraries. MiXCR, run by TCRdb on the multiplex PCR reads, gives a single entry per CDR3 protein. The repertoire holds 300,000 to 350,000 distinct CDR3 sequences, with roughly 21% as singletons. The starting material was peripheral blood mononuclear cells (PBMCs), obtained when the disease was refractory, from a patient treated with antithyroid drugs. The receptors here all came from a female donor with Graves disease.

This clonotype was seen many times. The chain uses TRBV7-9 and TRBJ1-1, with 9 nucleotides matching TRBD1. Germline-derived CDR1 and CDR2 are SEHNR and FQNEAQ (reference sequence). With V trimmed by 3 bases and J by 3 bases, 5 bases remained unmatched. The CDR3 contains 15 residues. The CDR3 loop is CASSFTGGADTEAFF. The DNA for the CDR3 is TGTGCCAGCAGCTTTACAGGGGGCGCGGACACTGAAGCTTTCTTT.

This chain links TRBV28 with TRBJ2-3, with 7 bases aligning to TRBD2. The trim removed 5 bases at V and 2 bases at J, leaving 19 bases unmatched. Germline CDR1 reads MDHEN; CDR2 reads SYDVKM. The CDR3 has 19 residues. The CDR3 DNA follows: TGTGCCAGCAGTGTATTACCGAGGGACTACCGGGTTTTCACAGATACGCAGTATTTT. It translates to CASSVLPRDYRVFTDTQYF.

This clonotype was observed many times. The chain is built from TRBV20-1 and TRBJ2-7; 11 nucleotides match TRBD2. CDR1 DFQATT and CDR2 SNEGSKA come from the germline V gene (reference sequence). V was pared by 6 bases and J by 3 bases, with 7 bases of the junction left unmatched. The CDR3 runs to 14 residues. Here the CDR3 reads CSAFSGTSGYEQYF. The CDR3 DNA sequence: TGCAGTGCCTTTTCCGGGACTAGCGGCTACGAGCAGTACTTC.

This clonotype was observed a handful of times. The chain has TRBV19 and TRBJ1-1; maybe TRBD1 (5 bases). This CDR3 spans 14 amino acids. Per germline, CDR1 LNHDA and CDR2 SQIVND (reference sequence). With 4 bases removed from V and 1 base from J, the gap between germline ends came to 10 bases. CDR3 sequence: CASSTPDTNTEAFF. The CDR3 DNA reads as TGTGCCAGTAGTACCCCGGACACGAACACTGAAGCTTTCTTT.

A note on this clonotype: A much larger clone is a single base away; this may be a read error. Here the CDR3 reads CAGSPPRRPPQHF. The DNA for the CDR3 is TGTGCCGGCAGTCCCCCCAGGAGACCGCCCCAGCATTTT. The J gene is TRBJ1-5, the V gene TRBV28; D remains unclear. This CDR3 is built from 13 residues. Germline CDR1 MDHEN, CDR2 SYDVKM. Supplemented by reference TRBV28 and TRBJ1-5, the full variable domain reads DVKVTQSSRYLVKRTGEKVFLECVQDMDHENMFWYRQDPGLGLRLIYFSYDVKMKEKGDIPEGYSVSREKKERFSLILESASTNQTSMYLCAGSPPRRPPQHFGDGTRLSIL.

The chain carries TRBV2 and TRBJ2-5; 8 nucleotides agree with TRBD1. The CDR3 consists of 18 residues. CDR1 is SNHLY, CDR2 FYNNEI, per germline. V shed 7 bases and J 2 bases; nucleotides not matched to a gene: 18. The CDR3 protein is CASTPPNGLQGGQETQYF. As DNA, the CDR3 is TGTGCCAGCACTCCCCCCAATGGCCTACAGGGGGGACAAGAGACCCAGTACTTC.

The chain carries TRBV29-1 and TRBJ2-5, with 8 bases fitting TRBD1. The end of the DNA fits TRBJ2-1 better, so the J call may be wrong. The CDR3 has 15 amino acids. Germline assignment: CDR1 SQVTM and CDR2 ANQGSEA. Written as DNA, the CDR3 is TGCAGCGCACCAAGGACAGGGTCCGGGTACAATGAGCAGTTCTTC. Translation gives CSAPRTGSGYNEQFF.

In this sample, this clonotype turned up many times. The rearrangement links TRBV5-1 to TRBJ1-4; 8 nucleotides match TRBD1. The CDR3 is made up of 14 amino acids. Losses at the gene ends were 4 bases for V and 8 bases for J; bases not matched to a gene: 7. CDR1 and CDR2 (germline): SGHRS, YFSETQ. This CDR3 reads CASSLGQAGEKLFF. DNA of the CDR3: TGCGCCAGCAGCCTGGGACAGGCTGGGGAAAAACTGTTTTTT.

The V gene is TRBV19, the J gene TRBJ2-3; perhaps TRBD1 as D (6 bases). The CDR3 runs to 13 residues. From germline, CDR1 is LNHDA and CDR2 SQIVND (reference sequence). V dropped 4 bases and J dropped 8 bases, with 13 bases sitting between them. CDR3 sequence: CASSTQTGATQYF. The DNA for the CDR3 is TGTGCCAGTAGTACACAGACAGGAGCTACGCAGTATTTT.

The rearrangement uses TRBV7-6 and TRBJ2-5; D is possibly TRBD1 (6 bases). The V gene lost 6 bases and the J gene lost 7 bases, with 18 bases spanning the gap. The CDR3 extends over 14 amino acids. Germline V gene data show CDR1 as SGHVS and CDR2 as FNYEAQ. In DNA form, the CDR3 reads TGTGCCAGCAGTTACGAGGACAGCGGAGGGACCCAGTACTTC. It yields the protein CASSYEDSGGTQYF.

This clonotype was recorded many times. The chain employs TRBV5-4 and TRBJ1-5, with 7 bases that match TRBD1. The germline CDR1 and CDR2 sequences are SGHNT and YYREEE (reference sequence). V was clipped by 1 base and J by 5 bases; unmatched bases: 3. This CDR3 comprises 14 residues. The CDR3 sequence is CASSLSGTDQPQHF. CDR3 sequence (DNA): TGTGCCAGCAGCTTGTCCGGGACAGATCAGCCCCAGCATTTT.

Details on this clonotype: Possible read error: a much larger clone is one base away. The V gene is TRBV2, the J gene TRBJ2-7, with 7 bases that match TRBD2. After removal of 3 bases from V and 2 bases from J, the junction contained 13 bases not matched to a gene. The CDR3 spans 17 residues. CDR1 is SNHLY and CDR2 is FYNNEI in the germline V gene. The CDR3 loop is CASSDDRWSGKTYEQYF. For the CDR3, the DNA is TGTGCCAGCAGTGATGACCGTTGGAGCGGGAAAACCTACGAGCAGTACTTC. The full variable domain, in which reference TRBV2 and TRBJ2-7 provide the parts outside the CDR3, is EPEVTQTPSHQVTQMGQEVILRCVPISNHLYFYWYRQILGQKVEFLVSFYNNEISEKSEIFDDQFSVERPDGSNFTLKIRSTKLEDSAMYFCASSDDRWSGKTYEQYFGPGTRLTVT.

This clonotype was recorded once. The likely explanation is a read error, given a far larger clone one base away. V is TRBV11-2 and J is TRBJ2-7, with TRBD1 matching 10 bases. Trimming at V came to 5 bases and at J to 6 bases, leaving 13 bases not matched to a gene. The germline gives CDR1 SGHAT, CDR2 FQNNGV. The CDR3 spans 16 residues. The chain's CDR3 is CASSRPGTGAPFEQYF. DNA for the CDR3: TGTGCCAGCAGCCGTCCCGGGACAGGGGCTCCGTTCGAGCAGTACTTC.

This clonotype has at least ten counts. The chain has TRBV29-1 and TRBJ1-4, with 10 bases matching TRBD1. Germline CDR1 and CDR2: SQVTM and ANQGSEA. This CDR3 has 13 amino acids. V lost 4 bases, J lost 6 bases, and 2 bases stayed unmatched. The CDR3 sequence: CSVAGTGDEKLFF. In nucleotides, the CDR3 is TGCAGCGTTGCCGGGACAGGGGATGAAAAACTGTTTTTT.

The genes are TRBV3-1 and TRBJ2-7, with TRBD2 identical over 8 bases. Germline loops: CDR1 LGHDT, CDR2 YNNKEL (reference sequence). V shed 1 base and J 9 bases; nucleotides not matched to a gene: 11. The CDR3 has 15 amino acids. CDR3 nucleotides: TGTGCCAGCAGCCAAGGAAGCGGGAGTTCCGCCGGGCAGTACTTC. Protein: CASSQGSGSSAGQYF.

This clonotype has at least ten counts. The chain carries TRBV6-5 and TRBJ2-5; 7 bases line up with TRBD1. CDR1 MNHEY and CDR2 SVGAGI come from the germline V gene. Losses at the gene ends were 1 base for V and 5 bases for J; bases not matched to a gene: 4. CDR3 size: 14 residues. CDR3 residues: CASSYFEGGETQYF. CDR3 DNA: TGTGCCAGCAGTTACTTTGAAGGGGGCGAGACCCAGTACTTC.

This clonotype was seen many times. The chain carries TRBV7-2 and TRBJ2-5; D is unclear. Germline lookup yields CDR1 SGHTA and CDR2 FQGNSA. V was shortened by 0 bases and J by 1 base, with 9 bases between the two germline ends. The CDR3 has 15 amino acids. CDR3 bases: TGTGCCAGCAGCTTAGCGCTTGGCGGCCAAGAGACCCAGTACTTC. Its protein is CASSLALGGQETQYF.

There are many counts of this clonotype. This rearrangement joins TRBV11-2 to TRBJ1-2; TRBD1 agrees at 9 bases. The CDR3 runs to 15 residues. Looked up from germline, CDR1 is SGHAT and CDR2 is FQNNGV. V trimming: 5 bases; J trimming: 4 bases; junction bases outside the gene matches: 8. As DNA, the CDR3 is TGTGCCAGCAGCCCACCACAGGGGGCGGGCTATGGCTACACCTTC. Its translation: CASSPPQGAGYGYTF. Drawing the rest from reference TRBV11-2 and TRBJ1-2, the complete variable domain is EAGVAQSPRYKIIEKRQSVAFWCNPISGHATLYWYQQILGQGPKLLIQFQNNGVVDDSQLPKDRFSAERLKGVDSTLKIQPAKLEDSAVYLCASSPPQGAGYGYTFGSGTRLTVV.

The chain combines TRBV13 with TRBJ1-1; D call uncertain. V dropped 2 bases and J dropped 0 bases, with 10 bases sitting between them. This CDR3 contains 15 residues. Germline assignment: CDR1 PRHDT and CDR2 FYEKMQ (reference sequence). CDR3 DNA sequence: TGTGCCAGCAGCTTATCCCCCAGAATGAACACTGAAGCTTTCTTT. This codes for CASSLSPRMNTEAFF.

CDR3 sequence reads: CASSLTGYTGELFF. The CDR3 DNA reads as TGTGCCAGCAGCCTTACAGGGTACACCGGGGAGCTGTTTTTT. The chain combines TRBV2 with TRBJ2-2, with D possibly matching TRBD1 (6 bases). Trimming pared 6 bases from V and 3 bases from J, leaving 11 bases between. Per germline, CDR1 SNHLY and CDR2 FYNNEI. The CDR3 consists of 14 residues.

This clonotype showed up just a few times. The chain uses TRBV29-1 and TRBJ1-5; 10 bases map to TRBD1. This CDR3 spans 13 amino acids. The V gene's germline CDR1 is SQVTM and CDR2 ANQGSEA. The V segment lost 7 bases and the J segment 7 bases; nucleotides outside the gene matches: 7. CDR3 protein: CSARGTGDQPQHF. CDR3 coding DNA: TGCAGCGCACGCGGGACAGGGGACCAGCCCCAGCATTTT.

This clonotype was counted a single time. The chain carries TRBV30 and TRBJ2-1; tentative D call: TRBD2 (6 bases). The germline V and J ends were trimmed by 6 bases and 8 bases, with 20 bases remaining between them. Germline V gene lookup returns CDR1 GTSNPN and CDR2 SVGIG (reference sequence). The CDR3 is 14 amino acids. This CDR3 is CACPKVTGVDEQFF. Here the CDR3 DNA reads TGTGCCTGCCCGAAGGTAACGGGAGTTGATGAGCAGTTCTTC. Drawing the rest from reference TRBV30 and TRBJ2-1, the complete variable domain is SQTIHQWPATLVQPVGSPLSLECTVEGTSNPNLYWYRQAAGRGLQLLFYSVGIGQISSEVPQNLSASRPQDRQFILSSKKLLLSDSGFYLCACPKVTGVDEQFFGPGTRLTVL.

The sample holds many counts of this clonotype. The CDR3, as DNA: TGTGCCAGCAGTTGGGTCTTGGCTGAAGCTTTCTTT. It encodes CASSWVLAEAFF. The chain carries TRBV12-3 or TRBV12-4 and TRBJ1-1; D remains ambiguous. V shed 4 bases and J shed 6 bases, with 9 bases lying between them. The CDR3 has 12 residues.

The table lists this clonotype with many counts. The V gene is TRBV6-1, the J gene TRBJ1-4; unclear D gene. This CDR3 is built from 15 residues. Germline CDR1 MNHNS, CDR2 SASEGT. V lost 3 bases and J lost 7, with 15 bases in between. The CDR3 DNA sequence: TGTGCCAGCAGTGATGTGTGGGTACGGGGTGAAAAACTGTTTTTT. It is translated as CASSDVWVRGEKLFF.

The table lists this clonotype with many counts. CDR3 nucleotides: TGCAGTGCTAGATCCGTAGCGCGGGGGGTGGGCATTCAGTACTTC. It is translated as CSARSVARGVGIQYF. The chain employs TRBV20-1 and TRBJ2-4; TRBD2 matches at 8 bases. This CDR3 contains 15 residues. Germline V CDR1 and CDR2: DFQATT, SNEGSKA (reference sequence). J gave up 9 bases and V 2 bases, and 12 bases lay outside the gene matches.

This chain joins TRBV6-2 or TRBV6-3 and TRBJ2-5; maybe TRBD1 (6 bases). The germline gives CDR1 MNHEY, CDR2 SVGEGT. The CDR3 has 13 amino acids. V lost 2 bases to trimming and J lost 10 bases, with 14 bases between them. CDR3 amino acids: CASSYPPTGFQYF. Here the CDR3 DNA reads TGTGCCAGCAGTTACCCACCCACAGGGTTCCAGTACTTC.

The sample holds many counts of this clonotype. V usage is TRBV6-5 and J usage is TRBJ1-2, with D hard to call. Germline V gene lookup returns CDR1 MNHEY and CDR2 SVGAGI. The CDR3 totals 13 residues. V dropped 2 bases and J dropped 7 bases, with 11 bases sitting between them. CDR3 nucleotides: TGTGCCAGCAGTTACGGTCTCTATGGTGGCTACACCTTC. It yields the protein CASSYGLYGGYTF.